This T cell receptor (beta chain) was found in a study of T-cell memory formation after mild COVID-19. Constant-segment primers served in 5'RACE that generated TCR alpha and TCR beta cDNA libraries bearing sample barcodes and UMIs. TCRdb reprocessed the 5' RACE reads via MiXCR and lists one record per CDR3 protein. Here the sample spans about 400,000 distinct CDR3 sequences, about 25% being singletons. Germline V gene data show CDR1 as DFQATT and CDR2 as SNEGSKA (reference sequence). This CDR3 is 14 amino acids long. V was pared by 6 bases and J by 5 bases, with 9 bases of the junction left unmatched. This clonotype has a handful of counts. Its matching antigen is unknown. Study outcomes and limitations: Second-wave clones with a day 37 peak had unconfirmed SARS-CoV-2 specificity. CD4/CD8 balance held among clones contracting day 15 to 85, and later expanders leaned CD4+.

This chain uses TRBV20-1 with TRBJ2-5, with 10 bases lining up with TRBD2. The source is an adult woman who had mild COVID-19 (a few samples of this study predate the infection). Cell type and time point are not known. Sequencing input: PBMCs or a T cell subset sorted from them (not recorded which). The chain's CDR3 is CSAMSGLAYETQYF. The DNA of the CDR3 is TGCAGTGCCATGTCGGGACTAGCGTACGAGACCCAGTACTTC.